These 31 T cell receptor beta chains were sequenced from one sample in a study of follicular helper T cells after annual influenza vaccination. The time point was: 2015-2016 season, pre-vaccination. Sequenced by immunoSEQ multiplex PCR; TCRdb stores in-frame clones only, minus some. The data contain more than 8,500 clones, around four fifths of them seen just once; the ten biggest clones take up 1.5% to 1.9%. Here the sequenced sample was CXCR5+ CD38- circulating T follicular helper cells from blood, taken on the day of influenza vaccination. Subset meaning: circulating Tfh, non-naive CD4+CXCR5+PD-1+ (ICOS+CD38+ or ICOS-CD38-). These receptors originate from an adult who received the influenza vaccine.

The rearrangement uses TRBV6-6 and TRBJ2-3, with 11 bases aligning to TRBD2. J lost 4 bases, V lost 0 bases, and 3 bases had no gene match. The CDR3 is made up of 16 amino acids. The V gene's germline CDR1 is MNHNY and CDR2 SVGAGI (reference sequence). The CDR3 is CASSYSSSGRADTQYF. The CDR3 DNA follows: TGTGCCAGCAGTTACTCGAGTAGCGGGAGGGCAGATACGCAGTATTTT.

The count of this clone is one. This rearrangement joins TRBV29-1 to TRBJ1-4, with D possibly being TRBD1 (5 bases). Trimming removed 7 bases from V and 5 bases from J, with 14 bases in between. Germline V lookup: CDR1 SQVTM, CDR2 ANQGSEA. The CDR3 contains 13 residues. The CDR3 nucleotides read TGCAGCGCGGGGGGTGTCGTCAATGAAAAACTGTTTTTT. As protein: CSAGGVVNEKLFF. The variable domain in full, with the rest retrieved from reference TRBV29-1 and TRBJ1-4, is SAVISQKPSRDICQRGTSLTIQCQVDSQVTMMFWYRQQPGQSLTLIATANQGSEATYESGFVIDKFPISRPNLTFSTLTVSNMSPEDSSIYLCSAGGVVNEKLFFGSGTQLSVL.

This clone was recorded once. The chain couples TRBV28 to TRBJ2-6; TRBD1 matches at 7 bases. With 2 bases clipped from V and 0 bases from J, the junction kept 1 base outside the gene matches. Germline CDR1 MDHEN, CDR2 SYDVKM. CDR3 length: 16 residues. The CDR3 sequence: CASSLTGASGANVLTF. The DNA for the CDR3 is TGTGCCAGCAGTTTAACAGGGGCCTCTGGGGCCAACGTCCTGACTTTC. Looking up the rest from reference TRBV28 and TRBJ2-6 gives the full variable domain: DVKVTQSSRYLVKRTGEKVFLECVQDMDHENMFWYRQDPGLGLRLIYFSYDVKMKEKGDIPEGYSVSREKKERFSLILESASTNQTSMYLCASSLTGASGANVLTFGAGSRLTVL.

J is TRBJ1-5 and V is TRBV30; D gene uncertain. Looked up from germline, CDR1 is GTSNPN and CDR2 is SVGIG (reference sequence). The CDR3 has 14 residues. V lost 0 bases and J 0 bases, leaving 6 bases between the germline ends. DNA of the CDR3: TGTGCCTGGAGTGTATCCGCTAGCAATCAGCCCCAGCATTTT. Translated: CAWSVSASNQPQHF. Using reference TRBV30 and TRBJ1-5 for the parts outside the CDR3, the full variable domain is SQTIHQWPATLVQPVGSPLSLECTVEGTSNPNLYWYRQAAGRGLQLLFYSVGIGQISSEVPQNLSASRPQDRQFILSSKKLLLSDSGFYLCAWSVSASNQPQHFGDGTRLSIL.

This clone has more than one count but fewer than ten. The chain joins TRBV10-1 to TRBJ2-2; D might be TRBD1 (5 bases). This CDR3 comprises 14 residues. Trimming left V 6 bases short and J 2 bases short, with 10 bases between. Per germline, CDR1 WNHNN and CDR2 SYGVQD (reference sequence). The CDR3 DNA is TGCGCCAGCAGCCCGACAGTCAACACCGGGGAGCTGTTTTTT. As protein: CASSPTVNTGELFF.

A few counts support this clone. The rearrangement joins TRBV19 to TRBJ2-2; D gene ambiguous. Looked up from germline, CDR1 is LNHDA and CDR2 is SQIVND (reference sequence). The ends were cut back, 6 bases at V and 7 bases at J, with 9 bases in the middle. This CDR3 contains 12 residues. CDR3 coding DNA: TGTGCCAGTAGCCCTCCCAGCGGGGAGCTGTTTTTT. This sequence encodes CASSPPSGELFF.

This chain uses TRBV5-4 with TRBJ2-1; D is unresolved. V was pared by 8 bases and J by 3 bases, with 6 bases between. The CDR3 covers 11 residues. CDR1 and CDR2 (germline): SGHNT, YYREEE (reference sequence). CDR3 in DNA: TGTGCCAGTACCTACTACAATGAGCAGTTCTTC. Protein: CASTYYNEQFF.

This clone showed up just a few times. CDR3 sequence (DNA): TGTGCCAGCACAGCGGGAGCTCGATTAGGGCAGTACTTC. Its protein is CASTAGARLGQYF. V is TRBV28 and J is TRBJ2-7; 8 bases are shared with TRBD2. With V trimmed by 7 bases and J by 9 bases, 11 bases remained unmatched. Looked up from germline, CDR1 is MDHEN and CDR2 is SYDVKM. This CDR3 comprises 13 residues. The variable domain in full, completed from reference TRBV28 and TRBJ2-7, reads DVKVTQSSRYLVKRTGEKVFLECVQDMDHENMFWYRQDPGLGLRLIYFSYDVKMKEKGDIPEGYSVSREKKERFSLILESASTNQTSMYLCASTAGARLGQYFGPGTRLTVT.

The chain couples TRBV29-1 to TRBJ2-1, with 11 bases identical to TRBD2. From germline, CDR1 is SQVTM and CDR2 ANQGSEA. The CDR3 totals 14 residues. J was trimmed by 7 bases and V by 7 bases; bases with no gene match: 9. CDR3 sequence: CSAVTSGSRNEQFF. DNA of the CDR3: TGCAGCGCCGTAACTAGCGGGAGTAGAAATGAGCAGTTCTTC.

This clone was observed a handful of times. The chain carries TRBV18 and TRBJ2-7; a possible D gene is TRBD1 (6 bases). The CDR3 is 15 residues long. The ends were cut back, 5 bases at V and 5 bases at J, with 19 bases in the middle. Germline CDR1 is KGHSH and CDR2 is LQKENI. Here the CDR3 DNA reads TGTGCCAGCTCATTCCGTAGCCAGGCAGGGGACGAGCAGTACTTC. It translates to CASSFRSQAGDEQYF.

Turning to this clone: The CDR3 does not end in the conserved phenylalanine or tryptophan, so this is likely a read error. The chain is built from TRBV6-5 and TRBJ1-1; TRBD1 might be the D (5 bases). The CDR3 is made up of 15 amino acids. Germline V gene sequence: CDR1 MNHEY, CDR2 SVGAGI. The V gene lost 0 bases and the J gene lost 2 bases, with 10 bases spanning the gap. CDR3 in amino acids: CASSYSRDGNTEAFL. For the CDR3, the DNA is TGTGCCAGCAGTTACTCCCGGGACGGAAACACTGAAGCTTTCCTT.

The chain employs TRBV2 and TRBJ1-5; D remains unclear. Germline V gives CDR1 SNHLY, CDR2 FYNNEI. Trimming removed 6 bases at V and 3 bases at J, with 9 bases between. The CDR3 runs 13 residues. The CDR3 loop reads CASRLQVNQPQHF. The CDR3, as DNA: TGTGCCAGCAGATTGCAGGTCAATCAGCCCCAGCATTTT.

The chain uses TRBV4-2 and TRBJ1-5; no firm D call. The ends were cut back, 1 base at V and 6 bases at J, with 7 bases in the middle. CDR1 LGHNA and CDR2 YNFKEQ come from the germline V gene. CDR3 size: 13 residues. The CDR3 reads CASSQGEGQPQHF. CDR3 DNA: TGTGCCAGCAGCCAAGGCGAGGGTCAGCCCCAGCATTTT.

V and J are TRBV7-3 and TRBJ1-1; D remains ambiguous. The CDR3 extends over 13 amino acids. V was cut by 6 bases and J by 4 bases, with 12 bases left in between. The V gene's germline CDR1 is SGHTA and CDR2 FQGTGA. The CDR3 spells CASSVKLSTEAFF. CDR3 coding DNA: TGTGCCAGCAGTGTGAAATTGAGCACTGAAGCTTTCTTT.

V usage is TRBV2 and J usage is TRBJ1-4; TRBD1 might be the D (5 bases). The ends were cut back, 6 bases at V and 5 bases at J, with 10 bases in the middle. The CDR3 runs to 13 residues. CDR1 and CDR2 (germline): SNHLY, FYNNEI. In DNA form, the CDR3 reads TGTGCCAGCAGGGACAACCCCAATGAAAAACTGTTTTTT. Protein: CASRDNPNEKLFF.

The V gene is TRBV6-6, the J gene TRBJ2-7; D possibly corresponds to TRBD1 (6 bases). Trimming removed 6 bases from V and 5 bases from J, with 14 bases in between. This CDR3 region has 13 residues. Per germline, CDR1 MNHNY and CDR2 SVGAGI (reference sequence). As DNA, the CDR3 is TGTGCCAGCAGCCGTGACAGGATCCACGAGCAGTACTTC. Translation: CASSRDRIHEQYF.

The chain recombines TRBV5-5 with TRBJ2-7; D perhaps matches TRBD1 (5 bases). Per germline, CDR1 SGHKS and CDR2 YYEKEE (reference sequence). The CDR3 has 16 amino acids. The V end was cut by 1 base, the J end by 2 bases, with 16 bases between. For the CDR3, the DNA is TGTGCCAGCAGCTTGTCTCCTAAGACAGATACCTACGAGCAGTACTTC. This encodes CASSLSPKTDTYEQYF.

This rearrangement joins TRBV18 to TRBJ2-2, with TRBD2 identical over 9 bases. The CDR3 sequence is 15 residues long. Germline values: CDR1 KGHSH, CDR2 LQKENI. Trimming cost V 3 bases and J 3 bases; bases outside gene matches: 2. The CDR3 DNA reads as TGTGCCAGCTCACCTGGACTAGCGTACACCGGGGAGCTGTTTTTT. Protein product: CASSPGLAYTGELFF.

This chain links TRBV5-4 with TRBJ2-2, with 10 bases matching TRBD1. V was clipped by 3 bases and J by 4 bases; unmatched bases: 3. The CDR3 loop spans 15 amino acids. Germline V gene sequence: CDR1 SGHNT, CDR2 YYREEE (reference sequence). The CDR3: CASSWDRGFTGELFF. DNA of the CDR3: TGTGCCAGCAGCTGGGACAGGGGTTTCACCGGGGAGCTGTTTTTT.

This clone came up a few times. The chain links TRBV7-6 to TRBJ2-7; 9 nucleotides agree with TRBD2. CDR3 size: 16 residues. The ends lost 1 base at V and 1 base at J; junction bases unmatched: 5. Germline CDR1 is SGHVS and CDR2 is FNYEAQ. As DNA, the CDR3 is TGTGCCAGCAGCTTAGAGGCTCTAGCGGGATCCTACGAGCAGTACTTC. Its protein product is CASSLEALAGSYEQYF.

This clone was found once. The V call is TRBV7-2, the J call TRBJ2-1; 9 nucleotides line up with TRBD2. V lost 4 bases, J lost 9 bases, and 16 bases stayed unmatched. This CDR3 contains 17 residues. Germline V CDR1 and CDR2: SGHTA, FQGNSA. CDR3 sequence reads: CASSSLSVAGVGGEQFF. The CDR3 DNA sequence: TGTGCCAGCAGCTCCCTTTCGGTAGCGGGAGTCGGCGGTGAGCAGTTCTTC. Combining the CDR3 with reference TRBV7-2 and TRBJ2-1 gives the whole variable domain GAGVSQSPSNKVTEKGKDVELRCDPISGHTALYWYRQSLGQGLEFLIYFQGNSAPDKSGLPSDRFSAERTGGSVSTLTIQRTQQEDSAVYLCASSSLSVAGVGGEQFFGPGTRLTVL.

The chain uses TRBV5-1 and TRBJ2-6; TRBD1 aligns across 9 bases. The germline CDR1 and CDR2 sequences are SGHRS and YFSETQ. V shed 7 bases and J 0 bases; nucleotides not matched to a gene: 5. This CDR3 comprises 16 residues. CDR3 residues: CASAETGGSGANVLTF. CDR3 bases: TGCGCCAGCGCAGAGACAGGGGGCTCTGGGGCCAACGTCCTGACTTTC.

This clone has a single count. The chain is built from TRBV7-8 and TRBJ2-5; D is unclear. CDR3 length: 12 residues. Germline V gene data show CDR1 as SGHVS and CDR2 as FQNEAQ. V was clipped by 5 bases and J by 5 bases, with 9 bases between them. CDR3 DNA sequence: TGTGCCAGCAGCCCCTCCGCGGAGACCCAGTACTTC. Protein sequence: CASSPSAETQYF.

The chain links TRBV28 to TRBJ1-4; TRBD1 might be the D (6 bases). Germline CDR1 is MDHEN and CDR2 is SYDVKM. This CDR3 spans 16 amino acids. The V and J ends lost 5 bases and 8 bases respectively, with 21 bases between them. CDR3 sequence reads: CASSGGRASGGEKLFF. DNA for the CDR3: TGTGCCAGCAGTGGGGGCCGGGCCTCAGGTGGGGAAAAACTGTTTTTT.

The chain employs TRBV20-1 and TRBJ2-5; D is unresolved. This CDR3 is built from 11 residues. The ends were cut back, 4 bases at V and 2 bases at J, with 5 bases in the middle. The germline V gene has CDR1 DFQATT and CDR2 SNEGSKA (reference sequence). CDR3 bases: TGCAGTGCTAACCCACAAGAGACCCAGTACTTC. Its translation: CSANPQETQYF.

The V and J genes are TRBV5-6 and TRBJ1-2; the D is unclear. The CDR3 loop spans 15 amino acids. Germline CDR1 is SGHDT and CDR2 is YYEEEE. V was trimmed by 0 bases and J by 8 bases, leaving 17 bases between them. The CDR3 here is CASSLAGAPGKGYTF. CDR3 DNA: TGTGCCAGCAGCTTGGCGGGAGCCCCCGGGAAGGGCTACACCTTC.

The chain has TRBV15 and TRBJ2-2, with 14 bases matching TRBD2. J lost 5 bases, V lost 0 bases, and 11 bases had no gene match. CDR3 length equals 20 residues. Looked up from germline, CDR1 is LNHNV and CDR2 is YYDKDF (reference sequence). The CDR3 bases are TGTGCCACCAGCAGAGATGATGGGACTAGCGGGAGTGGCGTAACCGGGGAGCTGTTTTTT. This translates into CATSRDDGTSGSGVTGELFF.

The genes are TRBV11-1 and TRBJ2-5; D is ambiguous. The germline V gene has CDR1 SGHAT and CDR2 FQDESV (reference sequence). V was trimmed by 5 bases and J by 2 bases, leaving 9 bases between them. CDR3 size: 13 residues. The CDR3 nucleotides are TGTGCCAGCAGCAGAACGGAGCAAGAGACCCAGTACTTC. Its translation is CASSRTEQETQYF.

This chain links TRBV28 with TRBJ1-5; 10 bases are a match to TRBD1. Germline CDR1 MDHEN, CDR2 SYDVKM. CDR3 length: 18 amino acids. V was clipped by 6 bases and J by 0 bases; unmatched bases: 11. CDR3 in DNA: TGTGCCAGCAGATCGGACAGGGGGTTTTTCGATAGCAATCAGCCCCAGCATTTT. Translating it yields CASRSDRGFFDSNQPQHF.

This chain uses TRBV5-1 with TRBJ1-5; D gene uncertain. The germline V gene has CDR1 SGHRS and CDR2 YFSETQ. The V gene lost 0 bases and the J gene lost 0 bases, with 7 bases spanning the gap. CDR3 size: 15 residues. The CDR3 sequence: CASSLDGNSNQPQHF. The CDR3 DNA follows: TGCGCCAGCAGCTTGGACGGGAATAGCAATCAGCCCCAGCATTTT.

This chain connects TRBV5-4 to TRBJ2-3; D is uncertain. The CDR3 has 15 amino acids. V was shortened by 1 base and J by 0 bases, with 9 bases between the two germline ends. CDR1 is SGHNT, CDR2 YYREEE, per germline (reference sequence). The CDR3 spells CASSLIQTSTDTQYF. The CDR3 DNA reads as TGTGCCAGCAGCTTGATCCAGACAAGCACAGATACGCAGTATTTT.